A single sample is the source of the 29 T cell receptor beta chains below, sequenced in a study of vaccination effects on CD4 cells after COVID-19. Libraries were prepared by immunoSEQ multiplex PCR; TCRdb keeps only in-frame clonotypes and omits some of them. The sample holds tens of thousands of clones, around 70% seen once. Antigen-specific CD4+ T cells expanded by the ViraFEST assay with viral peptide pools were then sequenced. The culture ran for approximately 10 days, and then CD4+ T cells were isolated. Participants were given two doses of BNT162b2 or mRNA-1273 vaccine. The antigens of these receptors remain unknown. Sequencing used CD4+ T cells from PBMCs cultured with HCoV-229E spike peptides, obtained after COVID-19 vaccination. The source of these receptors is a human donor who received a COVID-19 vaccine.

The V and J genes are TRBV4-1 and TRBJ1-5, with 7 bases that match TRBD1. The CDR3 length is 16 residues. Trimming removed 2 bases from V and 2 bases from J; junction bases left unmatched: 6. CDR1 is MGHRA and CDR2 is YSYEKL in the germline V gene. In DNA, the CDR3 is TGCGCCAGCAGCCAACTGACAGGGTCTGGCAATCAGCCCCAGCATTTT. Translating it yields CASSQLTGSGNQPQHF.

DNA of the CDR3: TGTGCCAGCTCACCACCGACAGGGGAGGCCGGGGAGCTGTTTTTT. It is translated as CASSPPTGEAGELFF. The chain employs TRBV18 and TRBJ2-2, with 8 bases matching TRBD1. The CDR3 loop spans 15 amino acids. Trimming removed 0 bases from V and 6 bases from J; junction bases left unmatched: 3. Germline V gene data show CDR1 as KGHSH and CDR2 as LQKENI.

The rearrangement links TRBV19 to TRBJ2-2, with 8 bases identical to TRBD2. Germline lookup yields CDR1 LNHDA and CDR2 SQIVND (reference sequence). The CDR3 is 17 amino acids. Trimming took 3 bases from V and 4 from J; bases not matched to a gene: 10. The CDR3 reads CASSIQVGGGPTGELFF. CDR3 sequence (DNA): TGTGCCAGTAGTATCCAGGTGGGCGGGGGGCCCACCGGGGAGCTGTTTTTT.

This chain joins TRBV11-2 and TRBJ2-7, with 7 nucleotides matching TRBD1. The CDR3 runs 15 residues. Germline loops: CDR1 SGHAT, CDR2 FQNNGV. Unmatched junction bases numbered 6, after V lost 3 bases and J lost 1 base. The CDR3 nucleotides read TGTGCCAGCAGCTTTAGGGACAGAATATCCTACGAGCAGTACGTC. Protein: CASSFRDRISYEQYV.

The CDR3 loop reads CASSNRQVSTEAFF. The CDR3 region has the DNA TGTGCCAGCAGTAATCGACAGGTTTCCACTGAAGCTTTCTTT. The V call is TRBV6-5, the J call TRBJ1-1, with a weak D call TRBD1 (6 bases). V lost 5 bases, J lost 4 bases, and 14 bases lay in between. The CDR3 covers 14 residues. In germline, CDR1 is MNHEY, CDR2 SVGAGI.

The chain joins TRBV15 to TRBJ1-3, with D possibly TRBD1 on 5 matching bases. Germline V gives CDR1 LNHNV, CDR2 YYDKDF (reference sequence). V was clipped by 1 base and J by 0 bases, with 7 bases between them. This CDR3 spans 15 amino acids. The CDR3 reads CATSRGRGSGNTIYF. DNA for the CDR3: TGTGCCACCAGCAGAGGAAGGGGCTCTGGAAACACCATATATTTT.

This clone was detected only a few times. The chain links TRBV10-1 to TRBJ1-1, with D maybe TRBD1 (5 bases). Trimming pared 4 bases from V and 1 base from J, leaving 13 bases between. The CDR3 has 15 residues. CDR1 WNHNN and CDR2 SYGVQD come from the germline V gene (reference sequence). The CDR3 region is CASSVGDVRNTEAFF. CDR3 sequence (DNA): TGCGCCAGCAGTGTGGGGGACGTCAGGAACACTGAAGCTTTCTTT.

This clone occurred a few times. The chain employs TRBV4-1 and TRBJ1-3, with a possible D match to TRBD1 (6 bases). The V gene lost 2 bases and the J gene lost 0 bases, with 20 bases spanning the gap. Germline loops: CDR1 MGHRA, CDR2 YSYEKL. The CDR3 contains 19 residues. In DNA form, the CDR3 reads TGCGCCAGCAGCCAACCAACTGGACAGTTAAAAAACTCTGGAAACACCATATATTTT. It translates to CASSQPTGQLKNSGNTIYF.

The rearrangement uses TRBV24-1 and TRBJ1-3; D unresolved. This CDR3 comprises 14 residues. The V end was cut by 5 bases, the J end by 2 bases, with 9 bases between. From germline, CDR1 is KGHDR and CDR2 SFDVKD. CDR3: CATSVEVPGNTIYF. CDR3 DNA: TGTGCCACCAGTGTGGAGGTACCTGGAAACACCATATATTTT.

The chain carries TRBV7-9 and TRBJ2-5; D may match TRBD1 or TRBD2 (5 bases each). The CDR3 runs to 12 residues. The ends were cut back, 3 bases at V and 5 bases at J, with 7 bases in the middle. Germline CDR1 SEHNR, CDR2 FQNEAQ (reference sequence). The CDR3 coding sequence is TGTGCCAGCAGCTTGGGGGTCGAGACCCAGTACTTC. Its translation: CASSLGVETQYF.

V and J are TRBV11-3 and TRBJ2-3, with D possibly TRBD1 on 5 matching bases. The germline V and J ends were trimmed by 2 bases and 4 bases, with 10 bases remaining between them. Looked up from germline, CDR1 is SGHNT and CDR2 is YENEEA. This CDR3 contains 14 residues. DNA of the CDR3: TGTGCCAGCAGCTTACGGTCCAGGGCAGATACGCAGTATTTT. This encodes CASSLRSRADTQYF. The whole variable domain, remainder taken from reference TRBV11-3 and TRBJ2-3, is EAGVVQSPRYKIIEKKQPVAFWCNPISGHNTLYWYLQNLGQGPELLIRYENEEAVDDSQLPKDRFSAERLKGVDSTLKIQPAELGDSAVYLCASSLRSRADTQYFGPGTRLTVL.

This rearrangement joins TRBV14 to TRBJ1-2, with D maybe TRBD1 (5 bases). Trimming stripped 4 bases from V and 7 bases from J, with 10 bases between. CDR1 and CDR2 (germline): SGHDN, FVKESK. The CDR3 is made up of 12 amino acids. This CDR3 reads CASSRGRAGYTF. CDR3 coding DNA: TGTGCCAGCAGCCGGGGGAGGGCTGGCTACACCTTC. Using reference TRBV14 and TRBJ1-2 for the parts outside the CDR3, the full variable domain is EAGVTQFPSHSVIEKGQTVTLRCDPISGHDNLYWYRRVMGKEIKFLLHFVKESKQDESGMPNNRFLAERTGGTYSTLKVQPAELEDSGVYFCASSRGRAGYTFGSGTRLTVV.

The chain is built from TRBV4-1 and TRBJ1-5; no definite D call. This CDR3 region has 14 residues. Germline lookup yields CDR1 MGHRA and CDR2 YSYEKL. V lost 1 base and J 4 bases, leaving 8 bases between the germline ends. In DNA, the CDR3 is TGCGCCAGCAGCCAAGTAATGGGGAATCAGCCCCAGCATTTT. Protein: CASSQVMGNQPQHF.

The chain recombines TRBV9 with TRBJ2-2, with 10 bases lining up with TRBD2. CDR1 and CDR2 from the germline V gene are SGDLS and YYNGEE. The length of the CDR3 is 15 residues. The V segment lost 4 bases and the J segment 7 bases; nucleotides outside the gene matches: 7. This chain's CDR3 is CASSPSGGAVGELFF. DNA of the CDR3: TGTGCCAGCAGCCCCAGCGGGGGGGCCGTCGGGGAGCTGTTTTTT. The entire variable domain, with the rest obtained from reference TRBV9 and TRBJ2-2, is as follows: DSGVTQTPKHLITATGQRVTLRCSPRSGDLSVYWYQQSLDQGLQFLIQYYNGEERAKGNILERFSAQQFPDLHSELNLSSLELGDSALYFCASSPSGGAVGELFFGEGSRLTVL.

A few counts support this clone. The chain's CDR3 is CASSPDVGNTIYF. CDR3 coding DNA: TGTGCCAGCTCACCAGACGTGGGAAACACCATATATTTT. J is TRBJ1-3 and V is TRBV18; D ambiguous. Germline loops: CDR1 KGHSH, CDR2 LQKENI. The CDR3 covers 13 residues. The germline V and J ends were trimmed by 2 bases and 4 bases, with 6 bases remaining between them.

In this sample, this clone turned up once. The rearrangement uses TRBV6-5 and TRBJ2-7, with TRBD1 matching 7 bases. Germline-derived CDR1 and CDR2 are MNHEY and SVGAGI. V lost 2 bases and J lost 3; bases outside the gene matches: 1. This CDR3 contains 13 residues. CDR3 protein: CASSYRTGYEQYV. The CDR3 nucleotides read TGTGCCAGCAGTTACCGGACAGGCTACGAGCAGTACGTC.

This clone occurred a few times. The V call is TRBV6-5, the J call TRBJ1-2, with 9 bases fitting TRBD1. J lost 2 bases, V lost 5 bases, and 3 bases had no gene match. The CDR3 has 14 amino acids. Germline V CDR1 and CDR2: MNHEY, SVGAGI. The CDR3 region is CASSLGQGNYGYTF. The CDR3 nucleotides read TGTGCCAGCAGTCTAGGACAGGGGAACTATGGCTACACCTTC.

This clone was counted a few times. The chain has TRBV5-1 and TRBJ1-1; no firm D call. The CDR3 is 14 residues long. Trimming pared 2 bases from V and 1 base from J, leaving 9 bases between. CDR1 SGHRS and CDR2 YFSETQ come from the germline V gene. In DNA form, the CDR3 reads TGCGCCAGCAGCTTTAACAGCGAGAACACTGAAGCTTTCTTT. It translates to CASSFNSENTEAFF.

CDR3 in DNA: TGTGCCAGCAGCCAGAGGCCGGTTCCCGGGGAGCTGTTTTTT. It yields the protein CASSQRPVPGELFF. V is TRBV3-1 (or the pseudogene TRBV3-2) and J is TRBJ2-2; D is uncertain. V was pared by 3 bases and J by 6 bases, with 11 bases between. The germline V gene has CDR1 LGHDT and CDR2 YNNKEL (reference sequence). There are 14 residues in the CDR3.

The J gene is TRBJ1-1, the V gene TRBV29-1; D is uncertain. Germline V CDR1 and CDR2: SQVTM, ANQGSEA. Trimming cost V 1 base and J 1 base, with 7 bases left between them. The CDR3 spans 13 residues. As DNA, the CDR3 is TGCAGCGTTGAAGCTTTCTCGAACACTGAAGCTTTCTTT. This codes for CSVEAFSNTEAFF.

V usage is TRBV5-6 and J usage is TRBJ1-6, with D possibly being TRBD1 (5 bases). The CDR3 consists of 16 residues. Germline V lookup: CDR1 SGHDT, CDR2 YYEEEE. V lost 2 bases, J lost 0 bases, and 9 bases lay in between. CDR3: CASSLDRNSYNSPLHF. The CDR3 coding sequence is TGTGCCAGCAGCTTAGACAGAAACTCCTATAATTCACCCCTCCACTTT.

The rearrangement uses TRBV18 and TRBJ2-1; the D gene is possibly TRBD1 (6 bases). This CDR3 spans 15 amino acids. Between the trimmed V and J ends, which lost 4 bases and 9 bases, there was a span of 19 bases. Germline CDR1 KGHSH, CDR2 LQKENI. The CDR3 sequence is CASSLTSQGGGEQFF. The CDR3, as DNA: TGTGCCAGCTCACTCACGTCACAGGGTGGGGGTGAGCAGTTCTTC. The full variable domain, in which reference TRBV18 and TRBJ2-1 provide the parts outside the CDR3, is NAGVMQNPRHLVRRRGQEARLRCSPMKGHSHVYWYRQLPEEGLKFMVYLQKENIIDESGMPKERFSAEFPKEGPSILRIQQVVRGDSAAYFCASSLTSQGGGEQFFGPGTRLTVL.

The CDR3 here is CASSPRVEGTGELFF. CDR3 DNA: TGTGCCAGCTCACCACGGGTTGAGGGCACCGGGGAGCTGTTTTTT. V and J are TRBV18 and TRBJ2-2; TRBD2 might be the D (5 bases). CDR3 size: 15 residues. CDR1 and CDR2 (germline): KGHSH, LQKENI. Between the trimmed V and J ends, which lost 1 base and 4 bases, there was a span of 10 bases.

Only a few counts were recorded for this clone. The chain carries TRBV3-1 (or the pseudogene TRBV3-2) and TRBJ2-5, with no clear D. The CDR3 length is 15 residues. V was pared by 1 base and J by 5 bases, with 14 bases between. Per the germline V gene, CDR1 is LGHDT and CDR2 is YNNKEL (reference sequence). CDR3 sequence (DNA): TGTGCCAGCAGCCAAGTGGGCGTAAACGGGGAGACCCAGTACTTC. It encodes CASSQVGVNGETQYF.

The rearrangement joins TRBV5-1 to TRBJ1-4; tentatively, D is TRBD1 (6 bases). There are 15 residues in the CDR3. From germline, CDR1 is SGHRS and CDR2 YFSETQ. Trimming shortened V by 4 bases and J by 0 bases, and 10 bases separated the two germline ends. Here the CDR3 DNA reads TGCGCCAGCAGCCCTGAGGGGGCAACTAATGAAAAACTGTTTTTT. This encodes CASSPEGATNEKLFF.

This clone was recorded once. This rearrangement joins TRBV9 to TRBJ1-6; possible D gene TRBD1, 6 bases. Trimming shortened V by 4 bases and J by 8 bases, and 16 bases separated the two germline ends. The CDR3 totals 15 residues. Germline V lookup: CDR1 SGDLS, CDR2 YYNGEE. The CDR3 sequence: CASSPRGSQDSPLHF. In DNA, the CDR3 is TGTGCCAGCAGCCCAAGGGGGTCCCAAGATTCACCCCTCCACTTT.

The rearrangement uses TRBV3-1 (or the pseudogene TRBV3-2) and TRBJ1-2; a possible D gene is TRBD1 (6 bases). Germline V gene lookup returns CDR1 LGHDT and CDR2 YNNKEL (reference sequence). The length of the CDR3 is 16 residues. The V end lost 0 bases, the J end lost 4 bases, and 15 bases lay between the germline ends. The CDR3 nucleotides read TGTGCCAGCAGCCAAGATTCCCTCCAGGGGAGCTATGGCTACACCTTC. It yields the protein CASSQDSLQGSYGYTF.

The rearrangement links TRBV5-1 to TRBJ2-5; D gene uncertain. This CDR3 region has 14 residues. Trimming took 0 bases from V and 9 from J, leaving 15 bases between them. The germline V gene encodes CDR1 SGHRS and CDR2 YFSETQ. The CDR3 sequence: CASSLVVGARSQYF. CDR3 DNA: TGCGCCAGCAGCTTGGTTGTGGGCGCTAGGTCCCAGTACTTC.

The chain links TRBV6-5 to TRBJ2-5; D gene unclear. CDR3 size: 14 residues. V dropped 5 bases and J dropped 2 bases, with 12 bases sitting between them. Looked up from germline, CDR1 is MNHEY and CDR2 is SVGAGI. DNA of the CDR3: TGTGCCAGCAGTCCACGTTTTAATCAAGAGACCCAGTACTTC. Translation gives CASSPRFNQETQYF.